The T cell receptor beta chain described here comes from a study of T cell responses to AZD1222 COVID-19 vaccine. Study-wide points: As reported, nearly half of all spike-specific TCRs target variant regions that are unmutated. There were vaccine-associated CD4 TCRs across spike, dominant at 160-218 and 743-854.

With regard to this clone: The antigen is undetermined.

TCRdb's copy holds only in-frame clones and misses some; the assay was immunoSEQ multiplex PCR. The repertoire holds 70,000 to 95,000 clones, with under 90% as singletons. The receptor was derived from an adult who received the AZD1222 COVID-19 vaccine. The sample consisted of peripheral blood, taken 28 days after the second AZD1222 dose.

In nucleotides, the CDR3 is TGTGCCTGGAGTGGGCTCTATAGCAATCAGCCCCAGCATTTT. Protein: CAWSGLYSNQPQHF. This chain connects TRBV30 to TRBJ1-5; D gene unclear. CDR1 and CDR2 (germline): GTSNPN, SVGIG (reference sequence). Trimming shortened V by 1 base and J by 0 bases, and 7 bases separated the two germline ends. This CDR3 contains 14 residues.